Below, 20 T cell receptor beta chains from the same sample are listed, as sequenced in a study of neurological immune-mediated disorders (dated by TCRdb to about 2019). The protocol used for the library was 5' RACE. Sequencing was performed on an Illumina HiSeq 2500. Using fastp at Q25 and MiXCR, TCRdb reprocessed the public reads and kept productive beta chains. Rows merge per CDR3 protein into single entries with the most common DNA and genes. The table for this sample lists about 79,000 distinct CDR3 sequences; 14% of them were counted only once. The ten largest clones take up approximately 7.5% of the sample. Sequencing used PBMCs. The receptors were sampled from a woman aged 50 to 65 in good health.

This clonotype appeared a few times. A read error may be the cause here, since a much bigger clone is one base away. The chain recombines TRBV6-5 with TRBJ1-1; D call uncertain. In germline, CDR1 is MNHEY, CDR2 SVGAGI. The CDR3 runs to 13 residues. The CDR3 nucleotides are TGTGCCAGCAGTTACTCGCGGAACACTGAAGATTTCTTT. It translates to CASSYSRNTEDFF.

This clonotype was counted ten times or more. The chain is built from TRBV18 and TRBJ1-2; D may be TRBD1 (5 bases). Germline assignment: CDR1 KGHSH and CDR2 LQKENI. The CDR3 extends over 15 amino acids. Trimming stripped 0 bases from V and 5 bases from J, with 13 bases between. CDR3: CASSPPTQGSYGYTF. The CDR3 DNA sequence: TGTGCCAGCTCACCACCGACCCAGGGATCGTATGGCTACACCTTC.

This clonotype was seen ten or more times. This sequence joins TRBV20-1 and TRBJ2-5, with D perhaps matching TRBD1 (7 bases). The CDR3 spans 13 residues. Germline V gene data show CDR1 as DFQATT and CDR2 as SNEGSKA (reference sequence). Trimming cost V 6 bases and J 5 bases, with 16 bases left between them. The CDR3 nucleotides are TGCAGTGCCGCCAGGGGGGAATGGGAGACCCAGTACTTC. Translated, it gives CSAARGEWETQYF.

The gene calls are TRBV18 and TRBJ1-3; D is ambiguous. Trimming shortened V by 3 bases and J by 3 bases, and 9 bases separated the two germline ends. Germline CDR1 and CDR2: KGHSH and LQKENI. This CDR3 region has 14 residues. In nucleotides, the CDR3 is TGTGCCAGCTCACCCAATATTGATGGAAACACCATATATTTT. Translated, it gives CASSPNIDGNTIYF.

Many counts were recorded for this clonotype. The genes are TRBV5-1 and TRBJ2-7, with D possibly TRBD2 on 5 matching bases. Germline CDR1 and CDR2: SGHRS and YFSETQ. Trimming stripped 1 base from V and 3 bases from J, with 11 bases between. The CDR3 totals 14 residues. CDR3 nucleotides: TGCGCCAGCAGCTTGTCCTCCGGGGACTACGAGCAGTACTTC. Protein sequence: CASSLSSGDYEQYF.

Ten or more counts support this clonotype. V gene TRBV28 combines with J gene TRBJ2-3; 8 nucleotides line up with TRBD2. The V segment lost 8 bases and the J segment 6 bases; nucleotides outside the gene matches: 13. The germline gives CDR1 MDHEN, CDR2 SYDVKM. This CDR3 comprises 15 residues. CDR3 amino acids: CASFGSAAGVDTQYF. CDR3 DNA sequence: TGTGCCAGCTTCGGTTCGGCAGCGGGAGTGGATACGCAGTATTTT.

This clonotype appeared many times. The chain recombines TRBV7-2 with TRBJ1-5; TRBD1 matches at 8 bases. CDR1 SGHTA and CDR2 FQGNSA come from the germline V gene. This CDR3 comprises 15 residues. V shed 2 bases and J 4 bases; nucleotides not matched to a gene: 4. This chain's CDR3 is CASSLLGQANQPQHF. As DNA, the CDR3 is TGTGCCAGCAGCTTATTGGGACAGGCAAATCAGCCCCAGCATTTT.

Ten or more counts support this clonotype. This chain connects TRBV28 to TRBJ1-2; maybe TRBD1 (5 bases). V lost 1 base and J 1 base, leaving 13 bases between the germline ends. Per germline, CDR1 MDHEN and CDR2 SYDVKM. The CDR3 spans 16 residues. In DNA form, the CDR3 reads TGTGCCAGCAGTTTATTTGGACAACTCTTTAACTATGGCTACACCTTC. Translation: CASSLFGQLFNYGYTF.

This clonotype occurred many times. The gene calls are TRBV4-2 and TRBJ2-3, with 13 bases lining up with TRBD2. CDR1 and CDR2 (germline): LGHNA, YNFKEQ. The CDR3 sequence is 16 residues long. V lost 3 bases to trimming and J lost 7 bases; unmatched junction nucleotides: 7. CDR3 amino acids: CASSQELAGGPHTQYF. CDR3 DNA sequence: TGTGCCAGCAGCCAGGAACTAGCGGGGGGGCCTCATACGCAGTATTTT.

V and J are TRBV6-5 and TRBJ2-7; D uncertain. Trimming removed 6 bases at V and 2 bases at J, with 11 bases between. CDR3 length equals 13 residues. The germline V gene has CDR1 MNHEY and CDR2 SVGAGI. The CDR3 reads CASRQPWTYEQYF. The CDR3 nucleotides are TGTGCCAGCAGGCAGCCATGGACCTACGAGCAGTACTTC.

Many counts were recorded for this clonotype. J is TRBJ2-1 and V is TRBV15; TRBD2 is a possible D gene (7 bases). Trimming left V 0 bases short and J 6 bases short, with 15 bases between. CDR1 LNHNV and CDR2 YYDKDF come from the germline V gene (reference sequence). The CDR3 runs 16 residues. CDR3 protein: CATSRDYRGASNEQFF. CDR3 nucleotides: TGTGCCACCAGCAGAGATTATCGGGGGGCCAGCAATGAGCAGTTCTTC.

This clonotype was observed many times. The chain is built from TRBV20-1 and TRBJ2-1; 9 nucleotides line up with TRBD2. CDR1 and CDR2 from the germline V gene are DFQATT and SNEGSKA (reference sequence). V shed 5 bases and J 0 bases; nucleotides not matched to a gene: 11. CDR3 length: 17 amino acids. CDR3 in DNA: TGCAGTGCTCCGAAGGGCGGGGGGGCTAGCTCCTACAATGAGCAGTTCTTC. Translating gives CSAPKGGGASSYNEQFF.

There are many counts of this clonotype. This chain links TRBV5-1 with TRBJ1-1; 7 bases match TRBD1. The length of the CDR3 is 13 residues. The junction had 6 bases not matched to a gene; V was cut back by 3 bases and J by 7 bases. Germline V CDR1 and CDR2: SGHRS, YFSETQ. The CDR3: CASSYRQGGEAFF. CDR3 DNA sequence: TGCGCCAGCAGCTACCGACAGGGTGGTGAAGCTTTCTTT.

The chain is built from TRBV20-1 and TRBJ1-1; 11 bases agree with TRBD1. The V gene end was trimmed by 3 bases and the J gene end by 3 bases; junction bases not matched to a gene: 3. Looked up from germline, CDR1 is DFQATT and CDR2 is SNEGSKA (reference sequence). This CDR3 comprises 14 residues. CDR3 residues: CSASTGQGDTEAFF. Written as DNA, the CDR3 is TGCAGTGCTAGTACGGGACAGGGGGACACTGAAGCTTTCTTT.

This clonotype was observed many times. The rearrangement uses TRBV7-3 and TRBJ1-1; maybe TRBD1 (5 bases). Germline V gene lookup returns CDR1 SGHTA and CDR2 FQGTGA. CDR3 length: 14 residues. V lost 5 bases, J lost 0 bases, and 10 bases lay in between. The CDR3 DNA reads as TGTGCCAGCAGCGCAGGACACTTGAACACTGAAGCTTTCTTT. Its translation is CASSAGHLNTEAFF.

This clonotype was recorded many times. The V gene is TRBV6-5, the J gene TRBJ1-3; D is undetermined. V dropped 5 bases and J dropped 1 base, with 3 bases sitting between them. Germline values: CDR1 MNHEY, CDR2 SVGAGI. CDR3 length: 12 residues. In DNA, the CDR3 is TGTGCCAGCAGTACTTCTGGAAACACCATATATTTT. It yields the protein CASSTSGNTIYF.

This clonotype was picked up many times. The CDR3 sequence: CASRPTALNTEAFF. The CDR3 DNA reads TGTGCCAGCAGACCGACAGCTCTGAACACTGAAGCTTTCTTT. This rearrangement joins TRBV6-5 to TRBJ1-1; weak D call: TRBD1 (5 bases). The germline V and J ends were trimmed by 6 bases and 0 bases, with 11 bases remaining between them. CDR1 MNHEY and CDR2 SVGAGI come from the germline V gene. This CDR3 contains 14 residues.

This clonotype was detected a few times. The chain uses TRBV29-1 and TRBJ2-1; 7 positions agree with TRBD2. The CDR3 runs to 12 residues. Losses at the gene ends were 7 bases for V and 4 bases for J; bases not matched to a gene: 4. CDR1 is SQVTM and CDR2 is ANQGSEA in the germline V gene. For the CDR3, the DNA is TGCAGCGGCGGGGGAGGTTACAATGAGCAGTTCTTC. It specifies CSGGGGYNEQFF.

Many counts were recorded for this clonotype. The chain carries TRBV13 and TRBJ1-1, with TRBD1 as a possible D gene (6 bases). The V and J ends lost 9 bases and 0 bases respectively, with 17 bases between them. The CDR3 is made up of 15 amino acids. Germline V gene lookup returns CDR1 PRHDT and CDR2 FYEKMQ (reference sequence). CDR3 protein: CARRVSGGMNTEAFF. In DNA form, the CDR3 reads TGTGCCAGGAGGGTCTCGGGGGGCATGAACACTGAAGCTTTCTTT. The variable domain in full, completed from reference TRBV13 and TRBJ1-1, reads AAGVIQSPRHLIKEKRETATLKCYPIPRHDTVYWYQQGPGQDPQFLISFYEKMQSDKGSIPDRFSAQQFSDYHSELNMSSLELGDSALYFCARRVSGGMNTEAFFGQGTRLTVV.

This clonotype has a count of ten or more. This sequence joins TRBV15 and TRBJ2-1; D is perhaps TRBD2 (6 bases). Germline lookup yields CDR1 LNHNV and CDR2 YYDKDF (reference sequence). The CDR3 loop spans 16 amino acids. Between the trimmed V and J ends, which lost 2 bases and 4 bases, there was a span of 15 bases. In nucleotides, the CDR3 is TGTGCCACCAGCAGATATCGGGACTCTTCATACAATGAGCAGTTCTTC. This codes for CATSRYRDSSYNEQFF.